This TCR beta chain appears in the sequencing data of a study of CXCR3-negative and CXCR3-positive naive CD8 T cells. Notes on the study in general: Both naive subsets showed comparably high diversity, and memory CD8+ cells showed much lower diversity. In naive cells, CXCR3-negative and CXCR3-positive subsets had similar TRBV-TRBJ usage; memory cells differed. Naive cells that were CXCR3-positive had more hydrophobic TRB CDR3s (compared with CXCR3-negative naive cells).

Per the germline V gene, CDR1 is MDHEN and CDR2 is SYDVKM. The CDR3 length is 14 residues. Of note for this clonotype: Its specificity is not known.

It was by 5' RACE with UMI labels that the TRB cDNA libraries were prepared. From its re-call of the 5' RACE reads, TCRdb lists each CDR3 protein once, without DNA. This sample's table reports over 150,000 distinct CDR3 sequences. Triplicate sorting captured 300,000 to 350,000 cells each from every CD8+ T cell subset. Naive CD8+ T lymphocytes were specified as CD45RO-CCR7+CD27+CD95-. The genes are TRBV28 and TRBJ2-7; absent DNA, TCRdb's TRBD1 call cannot be checked. The source material was naive CXCR3+ CD8+ T cells from blood. The sample's subset: CD45RO-CCR7+CD27+CD95- naive CD8+ T cells expressing CXCR3 (TNR3+). This receptor was identified in a human donor in good health. Some clones in this sample may be carry-over from other donors' samples. The CDR3 loop is CASSYRGQTYEQYF.